This T cell receptor beta chain emerged from a study of T cell responses to AZD1222 COVID-19 vaccine. The study, taken as a whole, reports: Sampled repertoires all dated from after the peak T cell response. Baseline antibody screening turned up just six seropositive AZD1222 recipients.

Clones were sequenced by immunoSEQ multiplex PCR, and TCRdb holds only the in-frame ones, with some missing. In the table there are about 150,000 clones, more than 80% of which are singletons. Comment on this clone: As yet, its antigen is unknown.

Trimming stripped 6 bases from V and 3 bases from J, with 3 bases between. The CDR3 runs 11 residues. Per the germline V gene, CDR1 is LNHNV and CDR2 is YYDKDF (reference sequence). The TCR originated in an adult who received the MenACWY meningococcal vaccine as a control. V is TRBV15 and J is TRBJ1-3; no definite D call. This sample comprised peripheral blood, obtained 28 days after the second dose of the MenACWY control vaccine. The CDR3 DNA reads as TGTGCCACCAGGGATGGAAACACCATATATTTT. Amino acids: CATRDGNTIYF.